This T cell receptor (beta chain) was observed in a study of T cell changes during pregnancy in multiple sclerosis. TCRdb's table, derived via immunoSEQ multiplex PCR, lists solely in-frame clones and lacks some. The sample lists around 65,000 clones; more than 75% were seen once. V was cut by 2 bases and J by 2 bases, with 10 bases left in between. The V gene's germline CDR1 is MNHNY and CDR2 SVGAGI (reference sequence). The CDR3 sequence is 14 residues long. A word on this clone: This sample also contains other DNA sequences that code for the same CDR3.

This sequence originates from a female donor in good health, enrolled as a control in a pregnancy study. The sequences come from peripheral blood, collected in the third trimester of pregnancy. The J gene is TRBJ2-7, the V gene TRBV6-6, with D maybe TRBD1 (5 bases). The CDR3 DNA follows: TGTGCCAGCAGTTACGGGCAGGGCACCTACGAGCAGTACTTC. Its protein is CASSYGQGTYEQYF.